This T cell receptor beta chain was captured by sequencing in a study of T-cell memory formation after mild COVID-19. General study findings and limits: Clones contracting over day 15 to 85 were CD4/CD8 balanced, with later expanders leaning CD4+.

Remarks on this clonotype: No antigen is known for it.

TCRdb re-called the 5' RACE reads with MiXCR, one entry per CDR3 protein. Here the sample spans about 210,000 distinct CDR3 sequences, about 11% being singletons. The sequenced sample consisted of PBMCs or a T cell subset sorted from them (not recorded which). The TCR comes from a man aged 18-30 years who had mild COVID-19 (a few samples of this study predate the infection). Cell type and time point are not known.

The CDR3 DNA is TGCGCCAGCAGCATCCAGGGGAGCAACGAGCAGTACTTC. Encoded protein: CASSIQGSNEQYF. The rearrangement uses TRBV5-1 and TRBJ2-7; TRBD1 is a possible D gene (6 bases). V dropped 4 bases and J dropped 5 bases, with 13 bases sitting between them. CDR1 is SGHRS and CDR2 is YFSETQ in the germline V gene. This CDR3 has 13 amino acids.